This T cell receptor beta chain is from a study of blood T cells in healthy people across ages (dated by TCRdb to the mid-2010s). Describing the broader study: In model experiments, template switching captured about one uniquely barcoded TCR beta cDNA molecule for every two T cells. Using deep sequencing normalized with unique cDNA molecular identifiers, the study measured how TCR beta repertoire diversity changes with age. Donors were grouped into four age groups: young (average approximately 16 years), middle-aged (over 35), aged (about 60) and long-lived (just over 80). To avoid experimental bias, donors of different ages were spread randomly across the sequencing lanes. Two additional independent replicas of 1 million unique cDNA reads from the same blood draw were analyzed for two donors (one aged 18 to 29 and one aged 80 or older). The paper as a whole reports these results and caveats: A strong correlation was found between observed TCR beta diversity and the percentage of naive T cells measured by flow cytometry. Observed TCR beta diversity per million T cells fell roughly linearly with age, and a significant reduction was already apparent by age roughly 40. Compared with the aged group, the long-lived group had more naive CD4+ T cells, fewer expanded clones and increased TCR diversity, a pattern suggesting age selection. Because profiling used bulk unsorted PBMCs, naive and antigen-experienced compartments could not be compared conclusively. Estimates of total diversity based on one million sequenced T cells were considered lower bounds and underestimates. Because donor CMV infection status was unknown, age-related changes in expanded clonotypes were potentially confounded.

Regarding this clonotype: Its binding antigen is unknown. No base quality information exists; no much larger clone differs at one position.

The donors were roughly 39 Caucasian individuals from Russia, aged roughly 6 to 100 years, who were systemically healthy. Each donor gave approximately 9.4 milliliters of peripheral blood, drawn into EDTA-treated Vacutainer tubes. Ficoll-Paque density-gradient centrifugation was used to isolate PBMCs, with at least 7 million per sample. Total RNA, at least 6 micrograms per sample, was extracted from PBMCs with Trizol reagent. Naive CD45RAhigh/CD27high T cell percentages were measured by flow cytometry on a PBMC aliquot from every donor. The germline V gene (reference sequence) yields LNHNV for CDR1 and YYDKDF for CDR2. The CDR3 covers 15 residues, taking in both the cysteine and the phenylalanine. The read is trimmed to its CDR3 DNA, 45 bases read in frame from base 1. V loses 8 bases, J loses 5 bases, and the germline ends lie 18 bases apart. Receptors were amplified or captured by 5' RACE. The second PCR ran for roughly 7 to 11 cycles and used a J-beta primer mix along with a sample-barcoded 5' primer. Each TCR beta cDNA molecule received a unique molecular identifier from a template-switch 5' adaptor carrying 12 random nucleotides. Each sample yielded at least 2.5 million CDR3-containing paired-end reads. All of the RNA was converted into first-strand cDNA using the Mint cDNA synthesis kit, with a TRBC-specific oligonucleotide serving as the primer. After uracil-DNA glycosylase treatment, a first 18-cycle PCR used universal primers M1SS and BC2_uni_R on all cDNA. The study's own analysis went as follows. Normalization of each sample was performed by random selection of 1 million high-quality reads, each carrying a distinct molecular identifier. Reads with shared molecular identifiers were discarded instead of being binned into consensus sequences. MiTCR, with a Q25 quality threshold and the strictest error-elimination algorithm, was used for CDR3 identification, clonotype clustering and error correction. A nonparametric unseen species model with Euler transformation was used to estimate a lower bound on total TCR beta diversity. Clones were called with MiXCR by TCRdb after fastp trimmed the public reads at Q25, and only in-frame beta chains were retained. CDR3 protein sequences are deduplicated, and each keeps its most common genes and DNA. The V and J calls, along with clone size, are taken from TCRdb and not from the paper's own processing. This sample has roughly 1.9 million distinct CDR3 sequences in its table, and 39% of those were observed once. The top ten constitute around 23% of the sample.

Material: blood. The sequence is built from TRBV15 and TRBJ2-2; the D gene could be either TRBD1 or TRBD2, each agreeing at 5 bases. The source of this sequence is a human donor in good health. The CDR3 reads CATQPGRTFTGELFF. The sequenced DNA: TGTGCCACCCAACCGGGACGGACCTTTACCGGGGAGCTGTTTTTT. Beyond the CDR3, the reference TRBV15 and TRBJ2-2 genes provide the residues; the full variable domain reads: DAMVIQNPRYQVTQFGKPVTLSCSQTLNHNVMYWYQQKSSQAPKLLFHYYDKDFNNEADTPDNFQSRRPNTSFCFLDIRSPGLGDTAMYLCATQPGRTFTGELFFGEGSRLTVL.